Here is one T cell receptor beta chain with its context. J was trimmed by 7 bases and V by 11 bases; bases with no gene match: 10. The CDR3 is made up of 13 amino acids. Germline V lookup: CDR1 MDHEN, CDR2 SYDVKM. This specimen belongs to a study of shared clonotypes between healthy human individuals. The method was immunoSEQ multiplex PCR; TCRdb's version includes in-frame clones alone and lacks a portion of them. Of around 600,000 clones listed, roughly 95% are singletons. CD45RO-negative, CCR7-selected cells formed the naive CD8 fraction, which excluded terminally differentiated effector memory CD45RA+ cells.

Sample: naive CD8+ T cells sorted from blood. The sequence was collected from a young woman in good health. The chain couples TRBV28 to TRBJ2-1, with 8 nucleotides matching TRBD1. The CDR3 nucleotides read TGTGCCGGCGGGGCAGGGGGCAAGAATGAGCAGTTCTTC. Its protein product is CAGGAGGKNEQFF.